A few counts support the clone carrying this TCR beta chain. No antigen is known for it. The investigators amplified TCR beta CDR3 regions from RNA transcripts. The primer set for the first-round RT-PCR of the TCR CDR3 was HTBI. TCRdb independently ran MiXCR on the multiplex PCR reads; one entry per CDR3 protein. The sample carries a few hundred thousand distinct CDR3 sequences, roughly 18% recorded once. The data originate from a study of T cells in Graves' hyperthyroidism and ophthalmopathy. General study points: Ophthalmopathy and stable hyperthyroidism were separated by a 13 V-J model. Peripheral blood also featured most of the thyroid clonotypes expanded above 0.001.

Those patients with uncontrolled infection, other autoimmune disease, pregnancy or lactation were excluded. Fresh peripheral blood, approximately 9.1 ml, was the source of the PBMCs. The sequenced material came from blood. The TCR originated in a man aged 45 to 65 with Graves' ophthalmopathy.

In DNA form, the CDR3 reads TGTGCCAGCAGTTACTCCCAGGGCTCCTATAATTCACCCCTCCACTTT. It translates to CASSYSQGSYNSPLHF. The rearrangement uses TRBV6-5 and TRBJ1-6; TRBD1 is a possible D gene (5 bases). Germline values: CDR1 MNHEY, CDR2 SVGAGI. Between the trimmed V and J ends, which lost 0 bases and 0 bases, there was a span of 6 bases. The CDR3 is made up of 16 amino acids.